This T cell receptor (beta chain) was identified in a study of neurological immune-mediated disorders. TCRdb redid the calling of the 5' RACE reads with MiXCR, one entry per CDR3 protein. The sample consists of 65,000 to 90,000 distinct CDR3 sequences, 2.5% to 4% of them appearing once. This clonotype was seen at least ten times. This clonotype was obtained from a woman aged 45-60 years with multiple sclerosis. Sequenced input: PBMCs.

CDR3 nucleotides: TGCAGTGCTAGGAGCGGGAGGGCCTTAGAGACCCAGTACTTC. It codes for CSARSGRALETQYF. The chain recombines TRBV20-1 with TRBJ2-5, with 10 bases matching TRBD2. V was pared by 3 bases and J by 4 bases, with 5 bases of the junction left unmatched. The CDR3 length is 14 residues. Germline loops: CDR1 DFQATT, CDR2 SNEGSKA (reference sequence).